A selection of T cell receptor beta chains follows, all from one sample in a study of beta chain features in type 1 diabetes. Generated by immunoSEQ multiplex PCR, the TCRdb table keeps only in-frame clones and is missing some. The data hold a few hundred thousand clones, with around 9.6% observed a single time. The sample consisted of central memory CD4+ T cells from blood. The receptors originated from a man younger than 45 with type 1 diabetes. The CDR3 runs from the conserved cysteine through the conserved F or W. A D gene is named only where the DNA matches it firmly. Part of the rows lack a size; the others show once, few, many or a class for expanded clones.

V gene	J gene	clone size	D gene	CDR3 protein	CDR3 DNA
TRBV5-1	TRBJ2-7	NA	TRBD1	CASSGGTGPGEQYF	TGCGCCAGCAGCGGGGGGACAGGCCCTGGAGAGCAGTACTTC
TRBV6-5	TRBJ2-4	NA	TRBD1	CASSRTGDAKNIQYF	TGTGCCAGCAGCCGTACAGGGGACGCCAAAAACATTCAGTACTTC
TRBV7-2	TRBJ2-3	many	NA	CASSWYTDTQYF	TGTGCCAGCAGCTGGTACACAGATACGCAGTATTTT
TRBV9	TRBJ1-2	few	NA	CASSVDATDYGYTF	TGTGCCAGCAGCGTAGATGCCACGGACTATGGCTACACCTTC
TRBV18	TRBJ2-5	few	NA	CASSRGQQTEQYF	TGTGCCAGCTCACGAGGTCAGCAGACGGAGCAGTACTTC
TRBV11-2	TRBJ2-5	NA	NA	CASSVGRGLETQYF	TGTGCCAGCAGCGTTGGGAGGGGGCTAGAGACCCAGTACTTC
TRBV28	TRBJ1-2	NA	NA	CASRTAARNYGYTF	TGTGCCAGCAGGACCGCAGCCAGGAACTATGGCTACACCTTC
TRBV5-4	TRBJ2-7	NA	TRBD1	CASSIRDSYEQYF	TGTGCCAGCAGCATCCGGGACAGTTACGAGCAGTACTTC
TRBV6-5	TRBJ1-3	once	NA	CASSYDRRGNTIYF	TGTGCCAGCAGTTACGACAGACGTGGAAACACCATATATTTT
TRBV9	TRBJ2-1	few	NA	CASSVVERPQDLNEQFF	TGTGCCAGCAGCGTAGTTGAACGGCCTCAGGATCTCAATGAGCAGTTCTTC
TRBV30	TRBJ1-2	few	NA	CAAPRPELRGGYTF	TGTGCCGCCCCGCGACCCGAACTCCGAGGTGGCTACACCTTC
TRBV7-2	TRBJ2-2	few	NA	CASSSTRLANTGELFF	TGTGCCAGCAGCTCAACTCGACTAGCGAACACCGGGGAGCTGTTTTTT
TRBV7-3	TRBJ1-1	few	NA	CASSLVHYNTEAFF	TGTGCCAGCAGCTTGGTGCATTATAACACTGAAGCTTTCTTT
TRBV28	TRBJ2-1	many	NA	CASSSHGYDEQFF	TGTGCCAGCAGTTCCCACGGCTACGATGAGCAGTTCTTC
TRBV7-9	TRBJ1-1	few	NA	CASKALRQTNTEAFF	TGTGCCAGCAAGGCCTTGAGACAAACGAACACTGAAGCTTTCTTT
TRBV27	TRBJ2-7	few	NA	CASRDVRSLYEQYF	TGTGCCAGCCGTGACGTCCGATCGTTGTACGAGCAGTACTTC
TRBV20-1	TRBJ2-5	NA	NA	CSARERETQYF	TGCAGTGCTAGAGAGAGGGAGACCCAGTACTTC
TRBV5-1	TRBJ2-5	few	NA	CASSLFGQETQYF	TGCGCCAGCAGCTTGTTTGGCCAAGAGACCCAGTACTTC
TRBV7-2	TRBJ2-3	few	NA	CASSFKDTQYF	TGTGCCAGCAGCTTCAAAGATACGCAGTATTTT
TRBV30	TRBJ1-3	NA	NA	CAWSNLGNTIYF	TGTGCCTGGAGCAACTTGGGAAACACCATATATTTT
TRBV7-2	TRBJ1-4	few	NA	CASSRAGSGGYRTNEKLFF	TGTGCCAGCAGCCGAGCGGGTTCGGGCGGATATCGGACTAATGAAAAACTGTTTTTT
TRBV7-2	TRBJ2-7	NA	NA	CASSFDRTYEQYF	TGTGCCAGCAGCTTCGACAGAACCTACGAGCAGTACTTC
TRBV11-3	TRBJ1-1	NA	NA	CASSPSAGGDTEAFF	TGTGCCAGCAGCCCGAGCGCAGGCGGAGACACTGAAGCTTTCTTT